Below are 21 T cell receptor beta chains sequenced from a single sample in a study of shared clonotypes between healthy human individuals. Profiled with immunoSEQ multiplex PCR; TCRdb holds only in-frame clones, not every one. Among fewer than 200,000 clones listed, 65% to 70% were seen once. The material sequenced was memory CD4+ T cells sorted from blood. Subset here: CD45RA-negative fraction. These receptors all stem from a man aged 30 to 39 in good health.

CDR3 sequence (DNA): TGTGCCTCCACACGCCCGAGCTCCTACAATGAGCAGTTCTTC. Translating gives CASTRPSSYNEQFF. The chain combines TRBV30 with TRBJ2-1; unclear D gene. There are 14 residues in the CDR3. Trimming removed 7 bases from V and 0 bases from J, with 13 bases in between. Germline V gives CDR1 GTSNPN, CDR2 SVGIG (reference sequence). The variable domain in full, with the rest retrieved from reference TRBV30 and TRBJ2-1, is SQTIHQWPATLVQPVGSPLSLECTVEGTSNPNLYWYRQAAGRGLQLLFYSVGIGQISSEVPQNLSASRPQDRQFILSSKKLLLSDSGFYLCASTRPSSYNEQFFGPGTRLTVL.

The J gene is TRBJ2-7, the V gene TRBV19, with D possibly matching TRBD1 (6 bases). Between the trimmed V and J ends, which lost 6 bases and 5 bases, there was a span of 23 bases. This CDR3 spans 16 amino acids. Germline V gene data show CDR1 as LNHDA and CDR2 as SQIVND (reference sequence). The CDR3 loop is CASSRQAGTKEDEQYF. The CDR3 DNA reads as TGTGCCAGTAGCCGTCAGGCAGGGACAAAGGAGGACGAGCAGTACTTC.

This clone turned up a few times. The chain uses TRBV29-1 and TRBJ1-2; TRBD1 agrees at 7 bases. J gave up 0 bases and V 8 bases, and 6 bases lay outside the gene matches. This CDR3 is 13 amino acids long. Germline lookup yields CDR1 SQVTM and CDR2 ANQGSEA. The CDR3 DNA follows: TGCAGCTCGTTAACAGGGGCTAACTATGGCTACACCTTC. Translating gives CSSLTGANYGYTF.

This clone was counted ten times or more. This chain joins TRBV5-6 and TRBJ1-5; D not certain. The CDR3 spans 14 residues. The V and J ends lost 0 bases and 4 bases respectively, with 8 bases between them. Germline lookup yields CDR1 SGHDT and CDR2 YYEEEE. The CDR3 sequence is CASSLAGVNQPQHF. The DNA of the CDR3 is TGTGCCAGCAGCTTGGCTGGGGTAAATCAGCCCCAGCATTTT.

The sample holds a few counts of this clone. V usage is TRBV5-1 and J usage is TRBJ1-1, with 10 positions matching TRBD1. J lost 1 base, V lost 4 bases, and 10 bases had no gene match. Germline values: CDR1 SGHRS, CDR2 YFSETQ. The CDR3 loop spans 17 amino acids. DNA for the CDR3: TGCGCCAGCAGCCACCGGGACAGGGGCGGGCGGAACACTGAAGCTTTCTTT. Its translation is CASSHRDRGGRNTEAFF.

The sample holds many counts of this clone. This chain connects TRBV5-1 to TRBJ2-1; D is undetermined. V gave up 0 bases and J gave up 5 bases, with 12 bases separating them. CDR1 and CDR2 from the germline V gene are SGHRS and YFSETQ. CDR3 length: 15 amino acids. As DNA, the CDR3 is TGCGCCAGCAGCTTGGCTTCTACAACTAACAATGAGCAGTTCTTC. Protein sequence: CASSLASTTNNEQFF.

This clone was detected a few times. The V and J genes are TRBV2 and TRBJ2-1, with 7 bases that match TRBD2. In germline, CDR1 is SNHLY, CDR2 FYNNEI. This CDR3 has 14 amino acids. V trimming: 8 bases; J trimming: 4 bases; junction bases outside the gene matches: 8. The CDR3 loop is CASRAGRGYNEQFF. The CDR3 DNA sequence: TGTGCCAGCCGAGCGGGGCGGGGGTACAATGAGCAGTTCTTC.

This clone has only one observation. The chain recombines TRBV5-1 with TRBJ1-2; D call uncertain. CDR3 length: 14 amino acids. Looked up from germline, CDR1 is SGHRS and CDR2 is YFSETQ. Between the trimmed V and J ends, which lost 0 bases and 4 bases, there was a span of 10 bases. The CDR3 sequence: CASSLESGGYGYTF. For the CDR3, the DNA is TGCGCCAGCAGCTTGGAGTCAGGTGGCTATGGCTACACCTTC.

The chain uses TRBV7-3 and TRBJ2-1, with D tentatively TRBD1 (6 bases). CDR1 and CDR2 (germline): SGHTA, FQGTGA. This CDR3 has 15 amino acids. Trimming pared 0 bases from V and 10 bases from J, leaving 16 bases between. The CDR3, as DNA: TGTGCCAGCAGCTTAACTTCGACTCAGAGGGGGGAGCAGTTCTTC. Its protein product is CASSLTSTQRGEQFF.

This clone was detected once. The J gene is TRBJ2-5, the V gene TRBV19; TRBD2 aligns across 10 bases. The CDR3 is made up of 15 amino acids. The V segment lost 2 bases and the J segment 6 bases; nucleotides outside the gene matches: 6. Germline-derived CDR1 and CDR2 are LNHDA and SQIVND (reference sequence). The CDR3: CASSITSGKGKTQYF. The CDR3 nucleotides are TGTGCCAGTAGTATAACTAGCGGGAAGGGAAAGACCCAGTACTTC.

This clone has a handful of counts. The genes are TRBV29-1 and TRBJ2-7; D might be TRBD2 (6 bases). V lost 4 bases and J lost 5, with 12 bases in between. CDR3 size: 12 residues. CDR1 is SQVTM, CDR2 ANQGSEA, per germline. The CDR3 DNA reads TGCAGCGTTGGTCGGGGGACCGACGAGCAGTACTTC. Translated: CSVGRGTDEQYF.

The chain has TRBV2 and TRBJ2-1; no firm D call. The CDR3 extends over 20 amino acids. Between the trimmed V and J ends, which lost 2 bases and 1 base, there was a span of 24 bases. CDR1 is SNHLY and CDR2 is FYNNEI in the germline V gene. The CDR3 region has the DNA TGTGCCAGCAGTGAAATCGGGCTAGGTTCTAACCGTGGGTCCTACAATGAGCAGTTCTTC. Residues: CASSEIGLGSNRGSYNEQFF.

This clone occurred many times. J is TRBJ2-1 and V is TRBV9; D unclear. The CDR3 runs 14 residues. Trimming left V 0 bases short and J 2 bases short, with 6 bases between. Germline CDR1 is SGDLS and CDR2 is YYNGEE. CDR3 sequence: CASSVGDTYNEQFF. CDR3 nucleotide sequence: TGTGCCAGCAGCGTAGGCGACACCTACAATGAGCAGTTCTTC. The entire variable domain, with the rest obtained from reference TRBV9 and TRBJ2-1, is as follows: DSGVTQTPKHLITATGQRVTLRCSPRSGDLSVYWYQQSLDQGLQFLIQYYNGEERAKGNILERFSAQQFPDLHSELNLSSLELGDSALYFCASSVGDTYNEQFFGPGTRLTVL.

The chain joins TRBV4-2 to TRBJ1-1; a weak D match, TRBD1 (6 bases). The CDR3 runs 13 residues. Trimming cost V 4 bases and J 7 bases, with 13 bases left between them. Per germline, CDR1 LGHNA and CDR2 YNFKEQ. The CDR3 is CASSRSGEGEAFF. As DNA, the CDR3 is TGTGCCAGCAGCCGCTCAGGGGAAGGTGAAGCTTTCTTT.

This chain uses TRBV6-1 with TRBJ2-1, with a tentative D call TRBD1 (6 bases). V lost 7 bases to trimming and J lost 8 bases, with 21 bases between them. The germline V gene encodes CDR1 MNHNS and CDR2 SASEGT. CDR3 length: 15 amino acids. CDR3 protein: CASIPRQDGRHEQFF. Here the CDR3 DNA reads TGTGCCAGCATCCCCAGACAGGACGGGCGGCATGAGCAGTTCTTC.

V gene TRBV11-2 combines with J gene TRBJ2-3, with D possibly matching TRBD1 (5 bases). This CDR3 has 11 amino acids. V was cut by 5 bases and J by 6 bases, with 6 bases left in between. Germline V lookup: CDR1 SGHAT, CDR2 FQNNGV. The CDR3 DNA reads as TGTGCCAGCAGCGCAGGGGATACGCAGTATTTT. Translating it yields CASSAGDTQYF.

The chain employs TRBV28 and TRBJ2-7; D possibly matches TRBD1 or TRBD2 (5 bases each). The CDR3 is 16 residues long. Germline V gives CDR1 MDHEN, CDR2 SYDVKM. V was shortened by 4 bases and J by 2 bases, with 18 bases between the two germline ends. The CDR3 DNA is TGTGCCAGCAGTTCGGTCCCGGGACCGGGCACCTACGAGCAGTACTTC. Translating it yields CASSSVPGPGTYEQYF.

This rearrangement joins TRBV9 to TRBJ2-2; 8 positions match TRBD2. CDR1 SGDLS and CDR2 YYNGEE come from the germline V gene. J gave up 4 bases and V 0 bases, and 5 bases lay outside the gene matches. The CDR3 runs 16 residues. The CDR3 DNA sequence: TGTGCCAGCAGCGTAGCGGGAGGGCCCGGCACCGGGGAGCTGTTTTTT. It codes for CASSVAGGPGTGELFF. The variable domain in full, completed from reference TRBV9 and TRBJ2-2, reads DSGVTQTPKHLITATGQRVTLRCSPRSGDLSVYWYQQSLDQGLQFLIQYYNGEERAKGNILERFSAQQFPDLHSELNLSSLELGDSALYFCASSVAGGPGTGELFFGEGSRLTVL.

The CDR3 region has the DNA TGTGCCAGCTCATCCTCCGGGAGCTCCTACAATGAGCAGTTCTTC. Amino acids: CASSSSGSSYNEQFF. V usage is TRBV18 and J usage is TRBJ2-1; TRBD2 might be the D (6 bases). CDR3 length: 15 residues. Looked up from germline, CDR1 is KGHSH and CDR2 is LQKENI. The V and J ends lost 5 bases and 0 bases respectively, with 11 bases between them. The full variable domain, its missing parts supplied by reference TRBV18 and TRBJ2-1, is NAGVMQNPRHLVRRRGQEARLRCSPMKGHSHVYWYRQLPEEGLKFMVYLQKENIIDESGMPKERFSAEFPKEGPSILRIQQVVRGDSAAYFCASSSSGSSYNEQFFGPGTRLTVL.

To note about this clone: The same CDR3 arises from other DNA sequences in this sample as well. V usage is TRBV11-3 and J usage is TRBJ2-3; D not certain. Germline assignment: CDR1 SGHNT and CDR2 YENEEA. V was trimmed by 3 bases and J by 3 bases, leaving 4 bases between them. There are 12 residues in the CDR3. CDR3 sequence (DNA): TGTGCCAGCAGCTTGGATACAGATACGCAGTATTTT. Protein product: CASSLDTDTQYF.

V is TRBV15 and J is TRBJ2-7, with TRBD1 matching 10 bases. Germline V gene lookup returns CDR1 LNHNV and CDR2 YYDKDF (reference sequence). This CDR3 region has 15 residues. The V and J ends lost 5 bases and 3 bases, in that order; junction bases with no gene match: 7. The CDR3: CATSVGDRGYYEQYF. The CDR3 nucleotides read TGTGCCACCAGCGTGGGGGACAGGGGATACTACGAGCAGTACTTC.